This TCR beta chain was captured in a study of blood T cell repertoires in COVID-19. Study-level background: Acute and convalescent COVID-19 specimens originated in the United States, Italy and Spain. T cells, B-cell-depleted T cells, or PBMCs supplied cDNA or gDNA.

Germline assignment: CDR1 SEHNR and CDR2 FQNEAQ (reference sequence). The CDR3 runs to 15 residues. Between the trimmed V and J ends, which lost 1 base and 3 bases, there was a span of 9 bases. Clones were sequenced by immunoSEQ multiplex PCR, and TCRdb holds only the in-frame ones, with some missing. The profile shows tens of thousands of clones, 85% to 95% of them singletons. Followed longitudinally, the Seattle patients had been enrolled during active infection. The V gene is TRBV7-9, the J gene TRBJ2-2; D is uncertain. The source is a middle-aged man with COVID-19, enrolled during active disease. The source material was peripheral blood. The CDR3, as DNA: TGTGCCAGCAGCTTAGGGCACCTGGACACCGGGGAGCTGTTTTTT. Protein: CASSLGHLDTGELFF.